The clone carrying this T cell receptor (beta chain) was picked up a small number of times. V shed 2 bases, J shed 6 bases, and the junction held 7 bases outside the gene matches. CDR3 size: 15 residues. Germline V gene sequence: CDR1 SGHRS, CDR2 YFSETQ. TCRdb analysed the 5' RACE reads with MiXCR anew, one entry per CDR3 protein. In the table there are about 54,000 distinct CDR3 sequences, more than 15% of which are singletons. The sample consisted of naive CD4+ T cells sorted from blood. The subset here: naive CD4+ T cells, CD4+CD45RA+CD25-. This clonotype was obtained from a female donor with breast cancer. This chain links TRBV5-1 with TRBJ1-4; 7 positions match TRBD1. The CDR3 region has the DNA TGCGCCAGCAGCTTTGCCGGGACAGACTATGAAAAACTGTTTTTT. Residues: CASSFAGTDYEKLFF.